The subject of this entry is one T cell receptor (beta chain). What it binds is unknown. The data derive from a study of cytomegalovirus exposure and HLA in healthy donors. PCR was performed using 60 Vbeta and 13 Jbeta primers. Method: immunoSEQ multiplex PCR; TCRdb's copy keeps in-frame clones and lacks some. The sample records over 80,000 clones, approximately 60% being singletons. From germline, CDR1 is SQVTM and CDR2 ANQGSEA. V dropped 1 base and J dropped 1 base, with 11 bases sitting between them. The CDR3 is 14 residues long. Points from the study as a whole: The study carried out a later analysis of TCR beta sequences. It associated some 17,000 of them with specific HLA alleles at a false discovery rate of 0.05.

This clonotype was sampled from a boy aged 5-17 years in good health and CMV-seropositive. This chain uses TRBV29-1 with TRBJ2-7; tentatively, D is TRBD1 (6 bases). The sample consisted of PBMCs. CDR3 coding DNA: TGCAGCGTTGAAGCACAGGGAGAATCCTACGAGCAGTACTTC. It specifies CSVEAQGESYEQYF.